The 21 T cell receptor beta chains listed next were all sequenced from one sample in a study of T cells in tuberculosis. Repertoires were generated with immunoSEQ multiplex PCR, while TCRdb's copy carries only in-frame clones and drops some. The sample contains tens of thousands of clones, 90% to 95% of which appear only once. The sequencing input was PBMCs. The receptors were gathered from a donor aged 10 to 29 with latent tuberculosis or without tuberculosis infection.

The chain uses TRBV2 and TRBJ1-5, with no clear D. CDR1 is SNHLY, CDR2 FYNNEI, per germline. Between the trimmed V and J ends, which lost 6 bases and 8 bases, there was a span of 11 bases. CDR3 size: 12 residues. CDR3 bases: TGTGCCAGCAGCGCCATACTGGAGCCCCAGCATTTT. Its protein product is CASSAILEPQHF.

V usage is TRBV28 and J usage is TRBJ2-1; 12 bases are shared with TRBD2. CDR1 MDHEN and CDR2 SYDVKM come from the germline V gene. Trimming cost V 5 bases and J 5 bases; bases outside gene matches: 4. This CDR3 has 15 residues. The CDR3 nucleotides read TGTGCCAGCAGTCTAGCGGGGGGGAGGGACAATGAGCAGTTCTTC. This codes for CASSLAGGRDNEQFF. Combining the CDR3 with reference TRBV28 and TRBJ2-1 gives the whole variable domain DVKVTQSSRYLVKRTGEKVFLECVQDMDHENMFWYRQDPGLGLRLIYFSYDVKMKEKGDIPEGYSVSREKKERFSLILESASTNQTSMYLCASSLAGGRDNEQFFGPGTRLTVL.

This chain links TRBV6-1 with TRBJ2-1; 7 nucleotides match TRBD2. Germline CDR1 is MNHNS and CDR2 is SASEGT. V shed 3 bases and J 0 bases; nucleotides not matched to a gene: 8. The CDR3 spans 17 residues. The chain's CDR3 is CASSDFPAGSSYNEQFF. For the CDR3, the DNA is TGTGCCAGCAGTGACTTCCCAGCGGGGAGCTCCTACAATGAGCAGTTCTTC.

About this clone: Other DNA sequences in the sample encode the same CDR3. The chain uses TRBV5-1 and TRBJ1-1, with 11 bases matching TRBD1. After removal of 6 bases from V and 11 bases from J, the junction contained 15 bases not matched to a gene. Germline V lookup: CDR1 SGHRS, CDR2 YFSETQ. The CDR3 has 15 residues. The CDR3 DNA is TGCGCCAGCACCCCCGGGTGGACAGGGGGCGAGAAGGCTTTCTTT. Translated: CASTPGWTGGEKAFF.

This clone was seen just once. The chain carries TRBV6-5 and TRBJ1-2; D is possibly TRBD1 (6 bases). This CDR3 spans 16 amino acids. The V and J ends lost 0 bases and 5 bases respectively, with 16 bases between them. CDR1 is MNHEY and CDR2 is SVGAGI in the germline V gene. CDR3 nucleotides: TGTGCCAGCAGTTACTCGACGGGACACGAGTTGTATGGCTACACCTTC. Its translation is CASSYSTGHELYGYTF.

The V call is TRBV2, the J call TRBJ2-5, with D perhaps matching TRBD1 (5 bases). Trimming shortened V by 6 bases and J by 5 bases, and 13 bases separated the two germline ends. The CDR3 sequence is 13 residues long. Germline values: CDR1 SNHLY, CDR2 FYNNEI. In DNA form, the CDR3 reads TGTGCCAGCAGCAAGGAGACAGTGGAGACCCAGTACTTC. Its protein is CASSKETVETQYF.

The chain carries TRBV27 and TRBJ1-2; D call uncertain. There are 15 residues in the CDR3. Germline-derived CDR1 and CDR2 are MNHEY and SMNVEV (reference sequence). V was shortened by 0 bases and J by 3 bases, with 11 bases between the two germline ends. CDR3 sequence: CASSLSEGDYYGYTF. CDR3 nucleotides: TGTGCCAGCAGTTTATCGGAGGGAGACTACTATGGCTACACCTTC.

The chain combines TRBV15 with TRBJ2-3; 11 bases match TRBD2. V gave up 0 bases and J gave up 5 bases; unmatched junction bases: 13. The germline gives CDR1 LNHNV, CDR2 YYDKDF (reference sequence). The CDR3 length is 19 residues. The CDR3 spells CATSRDVLGSGRAIDTQYF. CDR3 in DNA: TGTGCCACCAGCAGAGACGTCCTGGGTAGCGGGAGGGCCATAGATACGCAGTATTTT.

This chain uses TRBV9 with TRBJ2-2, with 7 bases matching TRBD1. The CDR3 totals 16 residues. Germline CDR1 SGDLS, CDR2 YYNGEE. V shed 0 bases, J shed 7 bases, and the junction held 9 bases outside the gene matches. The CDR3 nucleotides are TGTGCCAGCAGCGTAGCGGACAGGTCCCTTTTCGGGGAGCTGTTTTTT. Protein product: CASSVADRSLFGELFF.

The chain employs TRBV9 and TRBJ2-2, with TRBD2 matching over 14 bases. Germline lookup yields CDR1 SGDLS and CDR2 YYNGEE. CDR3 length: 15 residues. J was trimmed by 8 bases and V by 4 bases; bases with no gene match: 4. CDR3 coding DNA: TGTGCCAGCAGCTCGGGACTAGCGGGAGCGGGGGAGCTGTTTTTT. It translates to CASSSGLAGAGELFF.

This CDR3 is CASSLEGQGLQPQHF. DNA for the CDR3: TGCGCCAGCAGCTTGGAGGGACAGGGGTTACAGCCCCAGCATTTT. The chain links TRBV5-1 to TRBJ1-5; 10 bases fit TRBD1. The V gene's germline CDR1 is SGHRS and CDR2 YFSETQ. The CDR3 runs 15 residues. J gave up 7 bases and V 0 bases, and 4 bases lay outside the gene matches.

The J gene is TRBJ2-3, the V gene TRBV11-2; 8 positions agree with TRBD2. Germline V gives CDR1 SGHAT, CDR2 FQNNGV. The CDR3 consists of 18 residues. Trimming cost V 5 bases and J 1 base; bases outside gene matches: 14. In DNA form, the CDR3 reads TGTGCCAGCAGCCAATTCCGCTCCGGGACTAGTGGCACAGATACGCAGTATTTT. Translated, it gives CASSQFRSGTSGTDTQYF.

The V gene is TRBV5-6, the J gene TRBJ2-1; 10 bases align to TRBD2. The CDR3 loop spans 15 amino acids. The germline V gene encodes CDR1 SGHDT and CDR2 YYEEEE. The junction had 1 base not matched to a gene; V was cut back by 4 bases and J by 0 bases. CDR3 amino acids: CASSIAGGSYNEQFF. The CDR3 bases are TGTGCCAGCAGCATAGCGGGAGGCTCCTACAATGAGCAGTTCTTC. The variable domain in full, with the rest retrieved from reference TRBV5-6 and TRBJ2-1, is DAGVTQSPTHLIKTRGQQVTLRCSPKSGHDTVSWYQQALGQGPQFIFQYYEEEERQRGNFPDRFSGHQFPNYSSELNVNALLLGDSALYLCASSIAGGSYNEQFFGPGTRLTVL.

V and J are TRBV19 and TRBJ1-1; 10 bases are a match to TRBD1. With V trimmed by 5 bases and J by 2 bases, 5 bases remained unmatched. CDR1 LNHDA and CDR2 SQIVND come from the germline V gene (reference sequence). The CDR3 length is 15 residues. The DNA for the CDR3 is TGTGCCAGTAGTCCGAGGGACAGGGGTAACACTGAAGCTTTCTTT. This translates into CASSPRDRGNTEAFF.

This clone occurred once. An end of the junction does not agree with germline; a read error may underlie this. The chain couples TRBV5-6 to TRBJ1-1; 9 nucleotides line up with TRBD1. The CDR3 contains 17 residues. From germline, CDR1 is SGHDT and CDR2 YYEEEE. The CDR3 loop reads CASSPGTGLGMKTEAFF. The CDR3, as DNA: TGTGCCAGCAGCCCCGGGACAGGGTTGGGGATGAAAACTGAAGCTTTCTTT.

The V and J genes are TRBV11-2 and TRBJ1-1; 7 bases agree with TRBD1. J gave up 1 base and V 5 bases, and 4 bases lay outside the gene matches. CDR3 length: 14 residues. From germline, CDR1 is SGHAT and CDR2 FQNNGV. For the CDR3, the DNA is TGTGCCAGCAGCCAACGGACAGGGAACACTGAAGCTTTCTTT. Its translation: CASSQRTGNTEAFF.

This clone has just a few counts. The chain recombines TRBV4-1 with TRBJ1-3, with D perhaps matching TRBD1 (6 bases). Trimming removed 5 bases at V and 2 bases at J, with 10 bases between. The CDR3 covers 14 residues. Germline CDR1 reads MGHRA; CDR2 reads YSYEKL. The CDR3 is CASSAWTAGNTIYF. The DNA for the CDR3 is TGCGCCAGCAGCGCCTGGACAGCTGGAAACACCATATATTTT.

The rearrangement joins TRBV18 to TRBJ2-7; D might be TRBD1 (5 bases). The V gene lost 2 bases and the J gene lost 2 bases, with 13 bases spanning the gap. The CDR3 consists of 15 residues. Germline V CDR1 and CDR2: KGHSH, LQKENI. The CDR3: CASSPRQGGTYEQYF. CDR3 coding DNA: TGTGCCAGCTCACCAAGGCAGGGTGGGACCTACGAGCAGTACTTC.

The CDR3 DNA reads TGTGCCAGCAGCTTCGACCCGGGACAGGGGAACTATGGCTACACCTTC. Translating it yields CASSFDPGQGNYGYTF. This chain uses TRBV7-2 with TRBJ1-2, with TRBD1 matching over 10 bases. Germline values: CDR1 SGHTA, CDR2 FQGNSA. This CDR3 contains 16 residues. The junction had 6 bases not matched to a gene; V was cut back by 3 bases and J by 2 bases.

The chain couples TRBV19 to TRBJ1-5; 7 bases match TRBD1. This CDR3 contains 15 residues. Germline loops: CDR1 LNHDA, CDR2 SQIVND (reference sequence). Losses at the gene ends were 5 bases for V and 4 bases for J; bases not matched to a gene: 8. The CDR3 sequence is CASSASGTENQPQHF. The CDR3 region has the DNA TGTGCCAGTAGTGCTTCCGGGACAGAAAATCAGCCCCAGCATTTT.

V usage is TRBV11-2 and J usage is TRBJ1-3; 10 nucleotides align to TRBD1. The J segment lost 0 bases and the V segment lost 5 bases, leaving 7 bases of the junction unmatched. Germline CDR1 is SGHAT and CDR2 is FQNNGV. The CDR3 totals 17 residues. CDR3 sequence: CASSQGDRGYSGNTIYF. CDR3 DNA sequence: TGTGCCAGCAGCCAAGGGGACAGGGGCTACTCTGGAAACACCATATATTTT. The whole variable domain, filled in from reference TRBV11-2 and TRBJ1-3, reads EAGVAQSPRYKIIEKRQSVAFWCNPISGHATLYWYQQILGQGPKLLIQFQNNGVVDDSQLPKDRFSAERLKGVDSTLKIQPAKLEDSAVYLCASSQGDRGYSGNTIYFGEGSWLTVV.